This TCR beta chain came from a study of long-term antiretroviral therapy in people with HIV (dated by TCRdb to between 2020 and 2023). General notes on the study: Collection of the earliest samples took place about a decade ahead of the 2015 WHO recommendation for immediate ART, at a time when ART was typically delayed until CD4 counts fell. A retrospective serial study tested whether changes in peripheral blood TRB repertoire composition and diversity were associated with ART initiation and durable HIV suppression. A total of 192 cryopreserved PBMC samples were contributed to the cohort by 30 adults with confirmed HIV infection, with samples collected serially over a mean of around 6 years (range 1-12). Of the approximately 32 participants with HIV, about a dozen were female. Test extractions of a monoclonal T-cell line alongside approximately 34 polyclonal samples showed no cross-contamination during QIAcube processing. Overall results and qualifications from the work: The samples span the years 2004 to 2017, and the ART regimens used at that time may not be as effective as current regimens. Because PBMC availability was limited, only the TCR beta chain was sequenced, with no alpha chain pairing. Because pre-ART samples had limited cell numbers, profiling was done on unsorted PBMC rather than on sorted CD4+ and CD8+ T cells. A significant increase in TRB diversity was found to be associated with ART initiation, although TRB diversity was observed to remain significantly below that of transplant donor controls even after long-term ART. Compared with controls, HIV repertoires had narrower CDR3 length ranges, and the network structure pointed to an antigen-experienced repertoire that shifted only slightly toward naive after ART. No data were available on ART adherence, viral resistance or therapy changes, limiting inferences about post-ART repertoire changes. The repertoire was dominated across all time points by expanded TRB clones identified before ART initiation, although this dominance was seen to fluctuate and to decrease in many PLHIV after ART.

On this clone: Its antigen has not been determined. Base qualities are not at hand, and no much larger clone is one base apart.

The immunoSEQ hsTCRB v3.0 assay was used at survey level resolution for TRB variable region sequencing. TRB sequencing targeted a depth of about 40,000-55,000 T-cell genomes per sample. An Illumina MiSeq with a v3 150-cycle kit was used to sequence the pooled TRB libraries. Regarding the original processing steps: Analysis of repertoires was carried out in R inside a reproducible Nextflow workflow spanning QC, data transformation and analysis. LymphoSeq2, an R package for exploring AIRR-Seq data, was used to implement the custom analyses. After excluding a handful of samples that yielded fewer than 5000 total TRB sequences, approximately 180 HIV repertoires remained for analysis. Among the roughly 200 retained HIV repertoires, 55 to 60 were collected before ART initiation and 120 to 140 after ART initiation. Repertoires were downsampled to 5000 TRB nucleotide sequences, and summary statistics were averaged over 100 downsampling iterations. The analysis kept only TRB sequences whose CDR3 regions were at least seven amino acids long. Diversity was assessed using a clonality score derived from Shannon entropy and using the Gini coefficient. In repertoire networks, the top 5000 CDR3 amino acid sequences were linked whenever an edit distance of one separated two sequences. For TRB CDR3 amino acid sequences, GLIPH2 was used to predict antigen specificity groups and MHC restriction. Known CMV, EBV, HIV or tissue antigen associations were flagged by matching CDR3 amino acid sequences against VDJdb and McPAS-TCR. Pre-ART, post-ART and control groups were compared with Wilcoxon signed-rank tests and Holm-Bonferroni correction. The source is immuneACCESS, and TCRdb retained only in-frame sequences with V and J called. Part of the clones is not carried over; for the studies checked, unresolved V genes explain less than half of this, and the remainder is unexplained. That table supplies the V and J calls and clone size; D and trimming were determined from the DNA. This sample lists around 19,000 clones; over 75% were detected once. The ten largest clones represent roughly 9.8% of the sample.

The CDR3 numbers 13 residues from cysteine through phenylalanine. The entry retains the CDR3 DNA only, 39 bases that are in frame from base 1. Between the V and J ends, shortened by 6 bases and 0 bases respectively, the junction contains 8 bases. CDR1 is given as MRHNA and CDR2 as SNTAGT, both from the germline V gene. To be included, a participant needed at least one PBMC sample from before ART initiation plus at least two post-ART samples. Every participant with HIV received treatment in the United States of America. Before DNA extraction, cryopreserved samples of 1-10 million PBMC were thawed and then washed. At the time of the earliest PBMC sample for each participant with HIV, ages ranged from about 23 to 60 years. Per participant, PBMC samples came from 1-4 timepoints prior to ART initiation and 2-8 timepoints following ART initiation, for a median of 7 samples. For every participant, serial HIV viral load, CD4+ T-cell count, ART history and demographic data were obtained. Using a Qiagen kit on a QIAcube, genomic DNA was extracted from unsorted PBMC, with samples processed in batches of 12.

The sequence came from a woman aged 30 to 39 with HIV. The chain is encoded by TRBV6-4 joined to TRBJ1-1; no confident D gene assignment can be made. The specimen was unsorted PBMCs, collected 4.4 years before starting antiretroviral therapy. CDR3 protein: CASSRELNTEAFF. The nucleotide sequence is given as TGTGCCAGCAGCCGGGAGCTGAACACTGAAGCTTTCTTT.